This T cell receptor beta chain was sequenced for a study of PD-1 blockade in classical Hodgkin lymphoma. As for the study in general: Patients received nivolumab 3 mg/kg intravenously every 2 weeks.

Some clones are missing from TCRdb's copy, which holds only in-frame ones; the method was immunoSEQ multiplex PCR. The sample records 25,000 to 35,000 clones, roughly 76% being singletons. Noted time point: cycle 4 day 1 (C4D1), after less than 7 weeks of nivolumab. All patients experienced relapse after autologous stem cell transplantation, and brentuximab vedotin exposure was variable. Sequences were derived from peripheral blood mononuclear cells (PBMCs), sampled before the fourth cycle of nivolumab. The TCR originated in a human donor with classical Hodgkin lymphoma.

The CDR3 loop reads CASKVNEQFF. CDR3 in DNA: TGTGCCAGCAAAGTCAATGAGCAGTTCTTC. The rearrangement links TRBV6-1 to TRBJ2-1; D gene ambiguous. CDR1 is MNHNS, CDR2 SASEGT, per germline. The V gene lost 7 bases and the J gene lost 6 bases, with 4 bases spanning the gap. The CDR3 runs to 10 residues.